Below are 27 T cell receptor beta chains sequenced from a single sample in a study of T cells in Graves' hyperthyroidism and ophthalmopathy. RNA transcripts served as the template for amplifying TCR beta CDR3 regions. HTBI primers drove first-round RT-PCR of the TCR CDR3. One entry per CDR3 protein, called by TCRdb with MiXCR from the multiplex PCR reads. In the table there are 660,000 or so distinct CDR3 sequences, roughly 45% of which are singletons. The sequencing input was peripheral blood or thyroid tissue (not recorded which). These receptors were obtained from an adult man with Graves' disease, either hyperthyroidism or ophthalmopathy (not recorded which).

The chain links TRBV7-9 to TRBJ1-3; 9 bases map to TRBD1. V was pared by 3 bases and J by 3 bases, with 3 bases of the junction left unmatched. Germline lookup yields CDR1 SEHNR and CDR2 FQNEAQ (reference sequence). The CDR3 totals 15 residues. Here the CDR3 reads CASSFGTGFGNTIYF. The CDR3 DNA is TGTGCCAGCAGCTTCGGGACAGGGTTTGGAAACACCATATATTTT.

This clonotype occurred a few times. The genes are TRBV24-1 and TRBJ2-5, with D perhaps TRBD2 (6 bases). CDR3 length: 15 residues. V was cut by 5 bases and J by 5 bases, with 17 bases left in between. Germline V gives CDR1 KGHDR, CDR2 SFDVKD. CDR3 residues: CATSVGGSPGETQYF. The CDR3 DNA follows: TGTGCCACCAGTGTTGGGGGGAGCCCGGGGGAGACCCAGTACTTC.

At least ten counts were recorded for this clonotype. The DNA of the CDR3 is TGCAGTGCTAGTCCCTTAGACGGATTCAGGGACTCCTACGAGCAGTACTTC. Amino acids: CSASPLDGFRDSYEQYF. V and J are TRBV20-1 and TRBJ2-7; maybe TRBD1 (5 bases). The ends were cut back, 3 bases at V and 0 bases at J, with 21 bases in the middle. The CDR3 is 17 residues long. Germline V gives CDR1 DFQATT, CDR2 SNEGSKA (reference sequence).

This clonotype was counted at least ten times. The rearrangement uses TRBV7-9 and TRBJ2-5; D remains ambiguous. The germline V gene encodes CDR1 SEHNR and CDR2 FQNEAQ (reference sequence). Trimming took off 3 bases at V and 2 bases at J, with 10 bases between the two ends. CDR3 length: 14 residues. CDR3 loop: CASSFAGQQETQYF. The CDR3 DNA is TGTGCCAGCAGCTTTGCTGGCCAACAAGAGACCCAGTACTTC.

This clonotype was seen only a few times. This sequence joins TRBV20-1 and TRBJ2-7; D is ambiguous. Germline V gene sequence: CDR1 DFQATT, CDR2 SNEGSKA (reference sequence). Trimming shortened V by 0 bases and J by 4 bases, and 13 bases separated the two germline ends. The CDR3 sequence is 14 residues long. The chain's CDR3 is CSARDLGDQYEQYF. In nucleotides, the CDR3 is TGCAGTGCTAGAGATCTTGGGGATCAGTACGAGCAGTACTTC.

The chain uses TRBV15 and TRBJ1-5; D uncertain. The CDR3 length is 11 residues. Germline CDR1 and CDR2: LNHNV and YYDKDF (reference sequence). V was cut by 3 bases and J by 11 bases, with 8 bases left in between. In DNA form, the CDR3 reads TGTGCCACCAGCAGCTCCGGGACCCAGCATTTT. This codes for CATSSSGTQHF.

This clonotype has just one count. This chain connects TRBV29-1 to TRBJ1-2; no clear D gene. CDR3 length: 9 residues. The germline V and J ends were trimmed by 4 bases and 8 bases, with 5 bases remaining between them. Germline CDR1 and CDR2: SQVTM and ANQGSEA. The CDR3 region is CSVVEGYTF. The CDR3 DNA reads TGCAGCGTTGTCGAAGGCTACACCTTC.

This chain uses TRBV7-6 with TRBJ1-6; the D gene is possibly TRBD1 (6 bases). V was trimmed by 9 bases and J by 10 bases, leaving 16 bases between them. This CDR3 is built from 13 residues. Germline V CDR1 and CDR2: SGHVS, FNYEAQ. CDR3 in amino acids: CASERGTGSPLHF. CDR3 in DNA: TGTGCCAGTGAGAGGGGGACTGGATCACCCCTCCACTTT.

This clonotype was detected ten times or more. V usage is TRBV19 and J usage is TRBJ2-6; D uncertain. Between the trimmed V and J ends, which lost 3 bases and 1 base, there was a span of 4 bases. The germline V gene encodes CDR1 LNHDA and CDR2 SQIVND (reference sequence). CDR3 length: 14 amino acids. The CDR3 coding sequence is TGTGCCAGTAGTATCAGTTCTGGGGCCAACGTCCTGACTTTC. Amino acid sequence: CASSISSGANVLTF.

This clonotype was observed a few times. The J gene is TRBJ2-7, the V gene TRBV6-6; 7 bases align to TRBD1. Germline trimming cut 6 bases from V and 5 bases from J; bases unmatched to any gene: 10. Germline CDR1 reads MNHNY; CDR2 reads SVGAGI (reference sequence). The CDR3 contains 14 residues. CDR3 residues: CASSLDRVLHEQYF. CDR3 nucleotides: TGTGCCAGCAGCCTCGACAGGGTGCTACACGAGCAGTACTTC.

A note on this clonotype: Germline and junction disagree at one end, which may indicate a read error. The genes are TRBV7-6 and TRBJ2-7; 9 bases fit TRBD1. CDR3 length: 14 residues. Looked up from germline, CDR1 is SGHVS and CDR2 is FNYEAQ. The CDR3 spells CASSPQGASNEQYF. The CDR3 DNA is TGCGCCAGCAGCCCACAGGGGGCATCCAACGAGCAGTACTTC.

The chain carries TRBV29-1 and TRBJ1-2, with D perhaps matching TRBD1 (5 bases). V lost 3 bases and J lost 8, with 7 bases in between. Germline V gives CDR1 SQVTM, CDR2 ANQGSEA. This CDR3 is built from 10 residues. CDR3 region: CSVDGAGYTF. The CDR3 DNA reads as TGCAGCGTTGACGGGGCGGGCTACACCTTC. Variable domain in full (rest from reference TRBV29-1 and TRBJ1-2): SAVISQKPSRDICQRGTSLTIQCQVDSQVTMMFWYRQQPGQSLTLIATANQGSEATYESGFVIDKFPISRPNLTFSTLTVSNMSPEDSSIYLCSVDGAGYTFGSGTRLTVV.

This clonotype is a singleton in its sample. This chain connects TRBV28 to TRBJ2-2; D may be TRBD1 (6 bases). Per the germline V gene, CDR1 is MDHEN and CDR2 is SYDVKM. V shed 10 bases and J shed 0 bases, with 15 bases lying between them. This CDR3 region has 15 residues. DNA for the CDR3: TGTGCCACAAAAATGGGACACTCGAACACCGGGGAGCTGTTTTTT. Translating gives CATKMGHSNTGELFF.

Worth noting for this clonotype: This may come from a read error, since a much larger clone is one base off. The chain couples TRBV29-1 to TRBJ2-7, with 8 positions matching TRBD2. The ends lost 4 bases at V and 5 bases at J; junction bases unmatched: 4. CDR1 and CDR2 (germline): SQVTM, ANQGSEA. The CDR3 covers 12 residues. CDR3 protein: CSVAGGKDEQYF. The CDR3 coding sequence is TGCAGCGTTGCGGGGGGGAAGGACGAGCAGTACTTC.

This chain uses TRBV20-1 with TRBJ1-5, with D maybe TRBD1 (6 bases). Germline V lookup: CDR1 DFQATT, CDR2 SNEGSKA (reference sequence). V was pared by 2 bases and J by 3 bases, with 11 bases between. CDR3 size: 14 residues. The CDR3 region is CSARQDRDNQPQHF. The DNA of the CDR3 is TGCAGTGCTAGACAGGACAGAGACAATCAGCCCCAGCATTTT.

Note on this clonotype: This may be a read error: a much more frequent sequence differs by one nucleotide. The chain has TRBV11-2 and TRBJ1-4, with D maybe TRBD1 (6 bases). CDR3 length: 15 amino acids. Germline V lookup: CDR1 SGHAT, CDR2 FQNNGV. The CDR3 loop is CASGLVGTGNEKLFF. CDR3 nucleotide sequence: TGTGCCAGCGGCTTAGTAGGCACAGGGAATGAAAAACTGTTTTTT.

The rearrangement links TRBV5-8 to TRBJ2-7, with 8 bases that match TRBD1. CDR1 and CDR2 from the germline V gene are SGHTS and YDEGEE. Unmatched junction bases numbered 3, after V lost 0 bases and J lost 1 base. The CDR3 extends over 15 amino acids. The CDR3 loop is CASSLEGQGSYEQYF. The CDR3 DNA follows: TGTGCCAGCAGCTTGGAAGGACAGGGTTCCTACGAGCAGTACTTC.

This clonotype came up many times. The chain uses TRBV7-9 and TRBJ1-2; the match to TRBD1 covers 7 bases. V shed 4 bases and J 3 bases; nucleotides not matched to a gene: 8. The CDR3 extends over 15 amino acids. CDR1 SEHNR and CDR2 FQNEAQ come from the germline V gene (reference sequence). For the CDR3, the DNA is TGTGCCAGCAGCTCCGGGACAGCTAGCTACTATGGCTACACCTTC. Amino acid sequence: CASSSGTASYYGYTF.

This clonotype occurred once. The genes are TRBV29-1 and TRBJ2-5; D remains unclear. CDR1 and CDR2 from the germline V gene are SQVTM and ANQGSEA. The V gene lost 4 bases and the J gene lost 4 bases, with 16 bases spanning the gap. CDR3 length equals 14 residues. The CDR3 sequence is CSVGLVGSRETQYF. DNA of the CDR3: TGCAGCGTTGGGTTAGTAGGATCCCGAGAGACCCAGTACTTC. Supplemented by reference TRBV29-1 and TRBJ2-5, the full variable domain reads SAVISQKPSRDICQRGTSLTIQCQVDSQVTMMFWYRQQPGQSLTLIATANQGSEATYESGFVIDKFPISRPNLTFSTLTVSNMSPEDSSIYLCSVGLVGSRETQYFGPGTRLLVL.

The V gene is TRBV2, the J gene TRBJ1-6, with 7 bases that match TRBD1. V lost 6 bases, J lost 5 bases, and 10 bases stayed unmatched. The CDR3 is made up of 16 amino acids. From germline, CDR1 is SNHLY and CDR2 FYNNEI. The CDR3 loop is CASRTVDRPDNSPLHF. For the CDR3, the DNA is TGTGCCAGCAGAACTGTGGACAGGCCGGATAATTCACCCCTCCACTTT.

Worth noting for this clonotype: The limits of the CDR3 on the DNA are not certain, so only TCRdb's listed CDR3 is given. The chain uses TRBV25-1 and TRBJ1-5; the DNA was not used to check the table's D call, TRBD1. Germline CDR1 and CDR2: MGHDK and SYGVNS. The CDR3 numbers 15 amino acids, ends counted. The CDR3 reads CASSVGQGAGQPQQF.

At least ten counts were recorded for this clonotype. The CDR3 region is CASSTGQVGGYTF. CDR3 DNA: TGTGCCAGCAGCACTGGACAGGTCGGAGGCTACACCTTC. The V gene is TRBV12-3 or TRBV12-4, the J gene TRBJ1-2, with 7 bases lining up with TRBD1. The CDR3 totals 13 residues. Trimming removed 6 bases from V and 8 bases from J; junction bases left unmatched: 9.

As for this clonotype: The junction shows a germline mismatch at one end, possibly a read error. The V and J genes are TRBV11-2 and TRBJ1-2, with a tentative D call TRBD1 (6 bases). Germline V CDR1 and CDR2: SGHAT, FQNNGV. The CDR3 sequence is 16 residues long. CDR3 in DNA: TGTGCCAGCAGCTTGGGGGAAACAGGGACCAACTATGGTTACACCTTC. It specifies CASSLGETGTNYGYTF.

The chain couples TRBV5-1 to TRBJ1-1; no clear D. The CDR3 sequence is 15 residues long. The V gene lost 0 bases and the J gene lost 1 base, with 10 bases spanning the gap. CDR1 SGHRS and CDR2 YFSETQ come from the germline V gene. As DNA, the CDR3 is TGCGCCAGCAGCTTGGAGGTAGGTCAGAACACTGAAGCTTTCTTT. Its protein is CASSLEVGQNTEAFF.

This clonotype came up a few times. The rearrangement links TRBV6-5 to TRBJ2-7, with TRBD2 identical over 9 bases. Germline loops: CDR1 MNHEY, CDR2 SVGAGI. CDR3 size: 16 residues. With V trimmed by 9 bases and J by 5 bases, 17 bases remained unmatched. The CDR3 sequence: CASRDVNSGSRNEQYF. In DNA, the CDR3 is TGTGCCAGTAGGGATGTAAATAGCGGGAGTCGGAACGAGCAGTACTTC.

The genes are TRBV25-1 and TRBJ2-7, with D unresolved. There are 15 residues in the CDR3. With 5 bases removed from V and 3 bases from J, the gap between germline ends came to 17 bases. CDR1 MGHDK and CDR2 SYGVNS come from the germline V gene. In nucleotides, the CDR3 is TGTGCCAGCAGTCCCTCCAGCCGTGTCGGCTACGAGCAGTACTTC. Its protein product is CASSPSSRVGYEQYF.

This clonotype turned up a few times. At one end, the junction sequence differs from germline, possibly due to a read error. This chain connects TRBV7-9 to TRBJ2-2; 10 bases fit TRBD2. Germline V gene sequence: CDR1 SEHNR, CDR2 FQNEAQ (reference sequence). This CDR3 is 15 amino acids long. The CDR3 bases are TGTGCCAGCAGCCTAGCGGGGGCGACCACCGGGGAGCTGTTTTTT. It specifies CASSLAGATTGELFF.